Below are 6 T cell receptor beta chains sequenced from a single sample in a study of blood T cell repertoires in COVID-19. TCRdb keeps only in-frame clones here, not all; method: immunoSEQ multiplex PCR. The sample has a few hundred thousand clones, around 88% seen once. The specimen sequenced was peripheral blood. The source is a woman younger than 45 with COVID-19, enrolled during active disease.

This clone has a single count. The chain carries TRBV6-6 and TRBJ2-1, with D possibly matching TRBD2 (6 bases). The CDR3 consists of 16 residues. V lost 4 bases, J lost 0 bases, and 13 bases lay in between. The germline gives CDR1 MNHNY, CDR2 SVGAGI (reference sequence). This CDR3 is CASSSLAVSSYNEQFF. The CDR3 DNA follows: TGTGCCAGCAGTTCTTTAGCGGTAAGCTCCTACAATGAGCAGTTCTTC.

V gene TRBV19 combines with J gene TRBJ2-1, with no clear D. V gave up 5 bases and J gave up 0 bases, with 11 bases separating them. The CDR3 sequence is 15 residues long. CDR1 is LNHDA, CDR2 SQIVND, per germline (reference sequence). CDR3 region: CASSGSAGSYNEQFF. CDR3 DNA sequence: TGTGCCAGTAGTGGTTCGGCAGGCTCCTACAATGAGCAGTTCTTC. The full variable domain, completed using reference TRBV19 and TRBJ2-1, is DGGITQSPKYLFRKEGQNVTLSCEQNLNHDAMYWYRQDPGQGLRLIYYSQIVNDFQKGDIAEGYSVSREKKESFPLTVTSAQKNPTAFYLCASSGSAGSYNEQFFGPGTRLTVL.

The CDR3 reads CASSMGARGSDTQYF. CDR3 sequence (DNA): TGTGCCAGTAGCATGGGTGCCCGGGGGTCGGATACGCAGTATTTT. The chain employs TRBV19 and TRBJ2-3; a weak D match, TRBD2 (6 bases). Per the germline V gene, CDR1 is LNHDA and CDR2 is SQIVND (reference sequence). There are 15 residues in the CDR3. Between the trimmed V and J ends, which lost 6 bases and 6 bases, there was a span of 19 bases.

This chain uses TRBV11-3 with TRBJ1-2, with D perhaps TRBD1 (5 bases). The germline CDR1 and CDR2 sequences are SGHNT and YENEEA. V was pared by 3 bases and J by 6 bases, with 20 bases between. The CDR3 is made up of 16 amino acids. Here the CDR3 DNA reads TGTGCCAGCAGCTTGGGTAGGAACAGGAGAAGGCATGGCTACACCTTC. This translates into CASSLGRNRRRHGYTF.

This clone was seen only once. The V gene is TRBV6-2 or TRBV6-3, the J gene TRBJ1-5; D is perhaps TRBD1 (6 bases). V was trimmed by 4 bases and J by 4 bases, leaving 8 bases between them. CDR3 length: 13 residues. Germline assignment: CDR1 MNHEY and CDR2 SVGEGT. The CDR3 region is CASSLDSNQPQHF. DNA for the CDR3: TGTGCCAGCAGTTTGGACAGTAATCAGCCCCAGCATTTT.

The sample holds one count of this clone. V gene TRBV6-1 combines with J gene TRBJ2-5; 8 bases fit TRBD2. The CDR3 is 14 residues long. V shed 4 bases and J 1 base; nucleotides not matched to a gene: 2. Germline-derived CDR1 and CDR2 are MNHNS and SASEGT. The CDR3 here is CASSVAGPQETQYF. Written as DNA, the CDR3 is TGTGCCAGCAGTGTAGCGGGGCCCCAAGAGACCCAGTACTTC.